The rows below give T cell receptor beta chains drawn from one sample of a study of neurological immune-mediated disorders. TCRdb recomputed calls from the 5' RACE reads with MiXCR, one row per CDR3 protein. Of approximately 77,000 distinct CDR3 sequences listed, about 9.5% are singletons. The sequencing input was PBMCs. The receptors come from a man aged 45-65 years in good health. CDR3s include the opening cysteine and the closing phenylalanine or tryptophan. Fields, in order: V gene, J gene, clone size, D gene, CDR3 protein, CDR3 DNA. A D gene is named only where the DNA matches it firmly. Clone size is shown for a subset of rows, as once, few, many or a class of expanded clone.

V gene: TRBV5-1; J gene: TRBJ2-5; clone size: many; D gene: -; CDR3 protein: CASSLGGQTKQETQYF; CDR3 DNA: TGCGCCAGCAGCTTGGGAGGACAGACGAAACAAGAGACCCAGTACTTC
V gene: TRBV7-2; J gene: TRBJ2-6; clone size: many; D gene: TRBD1; CDR3 protein: CASSGRTGVSSGANVLTF; CDR3 DNA: TGTGCCAGCAGCGGACGGACAGGCGTCTCCTCTGGGGCCAACGTCCTGACTTTC
V gene: TRBV5-5; J gene: TRBJ2-1; clone size: many; D gene: TRBD2; CDR3 protein: CASSYQLGLVNEQFF; CDR3 DNA: TGTGCCAGCAGTTATCAACTGGGACTAGTGAATGAGCAGTTCTTC
V gene: TRBV20-1; J gene: TRBJ2-5; clone size: many; D gene: -; CDR3 protein: CSARVVNQETQYF; CDR3 DNA: TGCAGTGCTAGAGTAGTGAACCAAGAGACCCAGTACTTC
V gene: TRBV20-1; J gene: TRBJ1-5; clone size: -; D gene: TRBD1; CDR3 protein: CSARGTGGPQPQHF; CDR3 DNA: TGCAGTGCTAGAGGGACAGGGGGCCCTCAGCCCCAGCATTTT
V gene: TRBV28; J gene: TRBJ2-1; clone size: many; D gene: -; CDR3 protein: CASSSPASNEQFF; CDR3 DNA: TGTGCCAGCAGTTCCCCGGCCTCAAATGAGCAGTTCTTC
V gene: TRBV28; J gene: TRBJ1-5; clone size: many; D gene: -; CDR3 protein: CASTTISTSNQPQHF; CDR3 DNA: TGTGCCAGCACCACCATAAGTACCAGCAATCAGCCCCAGCATTTT
V gene: TRBV28; J gene: TRBJ2-7; clone size: many; D gene: -; CDR3 protein: CASSPRGHPPYEQYF; CDR3 DNA: TGTGCCAGCAGTCCTAGGGGACACCCCCCCTACGAGCAGTACTTC
V gene: TRBV7-2; J gene: TRBJ1-6; clone size: many; D gene: -; CDR3 protein: CASSLDGYNSPLHF; CDR3 DNA: TGTGCCAGCAGCTTAGACGGCTATAATTCACCCCTCCACTTT
V gene: TRBV28; J gene: TRBJ2-7; clone size: many; D gene: -; CDR3 protein: CASSLSTWGEQYF; CDR3 DNA: TGTGCCAGCAGTTTGTCCACATGGGGCGAGCAGTACTTC
V gene: TRBV15; J gene: TRBJ2-7; clone size: many; D gene: TRBD1; CDR3 protein: CATSRGQASYEQYF; CDR3 DNA: TGTGCCACCAGCAGGGGACAGGCCTCCTACGAGCAGTACTTC
V gene: TRBV5-5; J gene: TRBJ1-6; clone size: many; D gene: -; CDR3 protein: CASSHGNSPLHF; CDR3 DNA: TGTGCCAGCTCGCACGGAAATTCACCCCTCCACTTT
V gene: TRBV27; J gene: TRBJ2-4; clone size: many; D gene: -; CDR3 protein: CASSPAGTAGSIQYF; CDR3 DNA: TGTGCCAGCAGTCCAGCCGGGACGGCGGGAAGCATTCAGTACTTC
V gene: TRBV4-2; J gene: TRBJ2-2; clone size: many; D gene: TRBD2; CDR3 protein: CASSQAGGDTGELFF; CDR3 DNA: TGTGCCAGCAGCCAAGCTGGGGGGGACACCGGGGAGCTGTTTTTT
V gene: TRBV12-3/TRBV12-4; J gene: TRBJ2-7; clone size: -; D gene: TRBD2; CDR3 protein: CASSLGGSAGEQYF; CDR3 DNA: TGTGCCAGCAGTTTAGGCGGGAGTGCGGGGGAGCAGTACTTC
V gene: TRBV5-1; J gene: TRBJ2-5; clone size: many; D gene: TRBD2; CDR3 protein: CASSLEASGGYQETQYF; CDR3 DNA: TGCGCCAGCAGCTTGGAAGCTAGCGGGGGATATCAAGAGACCCAGTACTTC